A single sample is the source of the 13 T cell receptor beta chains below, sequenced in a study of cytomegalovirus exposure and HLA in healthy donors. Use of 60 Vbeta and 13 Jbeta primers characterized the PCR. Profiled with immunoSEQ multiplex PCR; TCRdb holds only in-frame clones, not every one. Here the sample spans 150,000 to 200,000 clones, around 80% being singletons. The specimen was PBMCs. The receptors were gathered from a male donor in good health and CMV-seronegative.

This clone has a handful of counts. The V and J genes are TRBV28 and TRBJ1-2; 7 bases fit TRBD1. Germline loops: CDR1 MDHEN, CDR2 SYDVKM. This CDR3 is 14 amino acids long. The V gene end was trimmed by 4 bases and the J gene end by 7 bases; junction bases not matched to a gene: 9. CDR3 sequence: CASSSSTGTGGYTF. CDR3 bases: TGTGCCAGCAGTTCATCGACAGGGACGGGTGGCTACACCTTC.

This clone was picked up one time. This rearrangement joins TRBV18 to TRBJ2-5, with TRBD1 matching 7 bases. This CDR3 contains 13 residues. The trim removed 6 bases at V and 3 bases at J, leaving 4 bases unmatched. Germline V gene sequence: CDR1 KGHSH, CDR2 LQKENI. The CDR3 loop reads CASSLGQEETQYF. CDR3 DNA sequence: TGTGCCAGCTCTCTCGGACAGGAAGAGACCCAGTACTTC. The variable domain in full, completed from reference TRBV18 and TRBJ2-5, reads NAGVMQNPRHLVRRRGQEARLRCSPMKGHSHVYWYRQLPEEGLKFMVYLQKENIIDESGMPKERFSAEFPKEGPSILRIQQVVRGDSAAYFCASSLGQEETQYFGPGTRLLVL.

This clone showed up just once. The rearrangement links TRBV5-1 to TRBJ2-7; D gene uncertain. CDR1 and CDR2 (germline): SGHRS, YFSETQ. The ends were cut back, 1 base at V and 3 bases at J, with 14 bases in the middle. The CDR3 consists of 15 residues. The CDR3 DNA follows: TGCGCCAGCAGCTTGAATGCAGAATCGAACTACGAGCAGTACTTC. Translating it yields CASSLNAESNYEQYF.

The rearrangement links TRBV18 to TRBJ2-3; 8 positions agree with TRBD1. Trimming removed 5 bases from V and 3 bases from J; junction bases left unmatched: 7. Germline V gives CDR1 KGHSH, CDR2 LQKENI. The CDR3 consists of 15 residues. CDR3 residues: CASSTQGALTDTQYF. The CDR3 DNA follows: TGTGCCAGCTCAACTCAGGGGGCGCTTACAGATACGCAGTATTTT.

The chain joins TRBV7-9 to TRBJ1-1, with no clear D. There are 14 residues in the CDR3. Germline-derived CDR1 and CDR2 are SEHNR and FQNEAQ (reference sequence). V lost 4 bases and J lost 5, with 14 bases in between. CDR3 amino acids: CASSSGVGKTEAFF. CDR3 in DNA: TGTGCCAGCAGCTCGGGAGTGGGTAAGACTGAAGCTTTCTTT.

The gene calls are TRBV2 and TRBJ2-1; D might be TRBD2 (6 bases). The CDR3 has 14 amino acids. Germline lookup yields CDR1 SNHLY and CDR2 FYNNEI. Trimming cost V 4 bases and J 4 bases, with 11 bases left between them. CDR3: CASSAVAVYNEQFF. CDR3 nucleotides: TGTGCCAGCAGTGCGGTAGCGGTGTACAATGAGCAGTTCTTC.

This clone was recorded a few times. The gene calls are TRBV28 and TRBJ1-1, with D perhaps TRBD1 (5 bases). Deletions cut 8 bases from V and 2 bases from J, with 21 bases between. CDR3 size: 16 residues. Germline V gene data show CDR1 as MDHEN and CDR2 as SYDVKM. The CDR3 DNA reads TGTGCCAGCTATTCTGGGGGGTACGGGTTAAACACTGAAGCTTTCTTT. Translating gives CASYSGGYGLNTEAFF.

The CDR3 bases are TGTGCCAGCAGCGTAGGGCAGCGGGGGACGGCAGATACGCAGTATTTT. Translated: CASSVGQRGTADTQYF. The chain links TRBV9 to TRBJ2-3, with 8 bases that match TRBD2. The length of the CDR3 is 16 residues. Germline V gene data show CDR1 as SGDLS and CDR2 as YYNGEE. V lost 0 bases and J lost 4; bases outside the gene matches: 7. The full variable domain, in which reference TRBV9 and TRBJ2-3 provide the parts outside the CDR3, is DSGVTQTPKHLITATGQRVTLRCSPRSGDLSVYWYQQSLDQGLQFLIQYYNGEERAKGNILERFSAQQFPDLHSELNLSSLELGDSALYFCASSVGQRGTADTQYFGPGTRLTVL.

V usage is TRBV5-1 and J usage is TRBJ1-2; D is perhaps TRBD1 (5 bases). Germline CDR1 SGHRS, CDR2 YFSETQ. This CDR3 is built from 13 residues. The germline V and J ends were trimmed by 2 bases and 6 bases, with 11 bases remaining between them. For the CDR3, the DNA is TGCGCCAGCAGCTTTCAGGGATCCGATGGCTACACCTTC. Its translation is CASSFQGSDGYTF.

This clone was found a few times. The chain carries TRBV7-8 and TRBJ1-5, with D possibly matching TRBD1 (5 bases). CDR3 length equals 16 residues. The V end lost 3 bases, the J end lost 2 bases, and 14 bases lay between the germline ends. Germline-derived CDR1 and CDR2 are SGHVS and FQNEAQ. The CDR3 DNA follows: TGTGCCAGCAGCTTCACCGCGCGGGACGGCAATCAGCCCCAGCATTTT. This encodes CASSFTARDGNQPQHF.

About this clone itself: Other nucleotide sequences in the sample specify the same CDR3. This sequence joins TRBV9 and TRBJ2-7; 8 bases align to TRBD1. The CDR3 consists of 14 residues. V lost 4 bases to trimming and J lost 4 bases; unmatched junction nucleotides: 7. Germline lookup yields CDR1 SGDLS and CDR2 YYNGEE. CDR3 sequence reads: CASSPNRGVYEQYF. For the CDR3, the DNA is TGTGCCAGCAGCCCCAACAGGGGGGTGTACGAGCAGTACTTC. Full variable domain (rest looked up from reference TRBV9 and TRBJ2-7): DSGVTQTPKHLITATGQRVTLRCSPRSGDLSVYWYQQSLDQGLQFLIQYYNGEERAKGNILERFSAQQFPDLHSELNLSSLELGDSALYFCASSPNRGVYEQYFGPGTRLTVT.

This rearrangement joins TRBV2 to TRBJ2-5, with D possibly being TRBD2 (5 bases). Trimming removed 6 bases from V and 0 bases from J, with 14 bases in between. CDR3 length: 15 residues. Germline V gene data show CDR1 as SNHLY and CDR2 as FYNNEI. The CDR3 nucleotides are TGTGCCAGCAGGAACCCGGGGTTGGACCAAGAGACCCAGTACTTC. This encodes CASRNPGLDQETQYF.

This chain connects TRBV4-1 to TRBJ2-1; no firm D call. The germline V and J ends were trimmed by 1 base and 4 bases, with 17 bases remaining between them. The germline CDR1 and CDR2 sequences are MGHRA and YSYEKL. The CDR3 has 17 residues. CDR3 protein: CASSQGWPPRGYNEQFF. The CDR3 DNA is TGCGCCAGCAGCCAAGGGTGGCCCCCCCGAGGATACAATGAGCAGTTCTTC.